This T cell receptor beta chain was sequenced in a study of T cell responses to AZD1222 COVID-19 vaccine. Study information: Pooled together were second doses at about 4 or about 12 weeks.

J was trimmed by 4 bases and V by 5 bases; bases with no gene match: 1. The germline V gene encodes CDR1 SGHRS and CDR2 YFSETQ. This CDR3 has 12 amino acids. The data were produced by immunoSEQ multiplex PCR, yet TCRdb's version contains in-frame clones alone and is incomplete. This table has 150,000 or so clones, under 95% appearing once. On this clone itself: Its antigen remains unidentified.

Notes on the study in general: Scientists sampled the repertoires only once the peak T cell response had passed. Mapped onto spike, vaccine-associated CD4 TCRs spanned it and were dominant at 160-218 and 743-854.

The source was peripheral blood, collected on day 0 of AZD1222 vaccination. This sequence originates from an adult in good health. The chain is built from TRBV5-1 and TRBJ2-3; 7 nucleotides match TRBD2. The CDR3 DNA reads TGCGCCAGCAGTCGGGGGGCAGATACGCAGTATTTT. It encodes CASSRGADTQYF. Using reference TRBV5-1 and TRBJ2-3 for the parts outside the CDR3, the full variable domain is KAGVTQTPRYLIKTRGQQVTLSCSPISGHRSVSWYQQTPGQGLQFLFEYFSETQRNKGNFPGRFSGRQFSNSRSEMNVSTLELGDSALYLCASSRGADTQYFGPGTRLTVL.